This T cell receptor beta chain originates from a study of T cell responses to AZD1222 COVID-19 vaccine. Assay: immunoSEQ multiplex PCR; the TCRdb copy retains only in-frame clones and omits some. Of approximately 26,000 clones in the sample, over 75% were seen once. The germline CDR1 and CDR2 sequences are KGHSH and LQKENI. This CDR3 spans 15 amino acids. V shed 7 bases and J 4 bases; nucleotides not matched to a gene: 9. This chain connects TRBV18 to TRBJ2-2, with 7 bases identical to TRBD2. The source was peripheral blood, collected 28 days after the second AZD1222 dose. This sequence originates from an adult who received the AZD1222 COVID-19 vaccine. The CDR3 DNA follows: TGTGCCAGCTTGATCGGGACTACCGGCACCGGGGAGCTGTTTTTT. This encodes CASLIGTTGTGELFF.